This TCR beta chain was identified in a study of radiotherapy plus CTLA-4 blockade in lung cancer. Produced via immunoSEQ multiplex PCR; TCRdb's table is partial and in-frame only. The profile covers around 91,000 clones, with approximately 86% appearing a single time and roughly 4.6% taken by the ten largest. In germline, CDR1 is LNHDA, CDR2 SQIVND (reference sequence). The V end was cut by 3 bases, the J end by 5 bases, with 20 bases between. The CDR3 extends over 17 amino acids. Here the sequenced sample was peripheral blood, taken from a patient treated with radiotherapy plus ipilimumab. This sequence was found in a human donor with non-small cell lung cancer that progressed on radiotherapy plus ipilimumab. V usage is TRBV19 and J usage is TRBJ1-5; a possible D gene is TRBD1 (6 bases). The CDR3 region has the DNA TGTGCCAGTAGTATTCGGCGGACAGTGGAGACCGATCAGCCCCAGCATTTT. Amino acid sequence: CASSIRRTVETDQPQHF.